These 15 T cell receptor beta chains were all obtained from the same sample, sequenced in a study of blood T cell repertoires in COVID-19. The data were produced by immunoSEQ multiplex PCR, yet TCRdb's version contains in-frame clones alone and is incomplete. This sample has some 400,000 clones, with around 89% found just once. Sequenced material: peripheral blood. The receptor source for this set is a young man with active or convalescent COVID-19.

The chain's CDR3 is CASSLGQKTYEQYF. The CDR3 DNA reads as TGTGCCAGCAGCTTGGGTCAGAAAACCTACGAGCAGTACTTC. V is TRBV5-4 and J is TRBJ2-7, with D uncertain. Trimming removed 0 bases from V and 2 bases from J, with 9 bases in between. The CDR3 consists of 14 residues. Looked up from germline, CDR1 is SGHNT and CDR2 is YYREEE (reference sequence).

This clone was detected only once. This chain joins TRBV5-4 and TRBJ2-3, with 9 bases aligning to TRBD2. With 1 base clipped from V and 5 bases from J, the junction kept 2 bases outside the gene matches. Germline V gene data show CDR1 as SGHNT and CDR2 as YYREEE (reference sequence). This CDR3 is built from 14 residues. The DNA for the CDR3 is TGTGCCAGCAGCTTGAGGACTAGCGTAGATACGCAGTATTTT. It specifies CASSLRTSVDTQYF.

The chain is built from TRBV6-5 and TRBJ2-1, with 13 bases lining up with TRBD2. J gave up 8 bases and V 6 bases, and 7 bases lay outside the gene matches. The germline CDR1 and CDR2 sequences are MNHEY and SVGAGI. This CDR3 is 15 amino acids long. CDR3 residues: CASSHRTSGSHEQFF. CDR3 sequence (DNA): TGTGCCAGCAGCCACCGGACTAGCGGGAGTCATGAGCAGTTCTTC.

The J gene is TRBJ2-1, the V gene TRBV5-6; 7 bases map to TRBD1. The V gene end was trimmed by 4 bases and the J gene end by 2 bases; junction bases not matched to a gene: 9. This CDR3 region has 16 residues. Germline V gene lookup returns CDR1 SGHDT and CDR2 YYEEEE. The CDR3, as DNA: TGTGCCAGCAGCGGACAGGATCCCTTCGCCTACAATGAGCAGTTCTTC. It codes for CASSGQDPFAYNEQFF.

This clone was counted a single time. The rearrangement links TRBV6-5 to TRBJ1-5, with 8 bases identical to TRBD1. There are 14 residues in the CDR3. Unmatched junction bases numbered 3, after V lost 2 bases and J lost 6 bases. Germline V lookup: CDR1 MNHEY, CDR2 SVGAGI. In nucleotides, the CDR3 is TGTGCCAGCAGTTACGAGACAGGGGTTCAGCCCCAGCATTTT. Translation gives CASSYETGVQPQHF.

This sequence joins TRBV28 and TRBJ1-2; a possible D gene is TRBD1 (5 bases). Germline V lookup: CDR1 MDHEN, CDR2 SYDVKM. This CDR3 spans 14 amino acids. V lost 8 bases to trimming and J lost 5 bases, with 18 bases between them. The CDR3 DNA follows: TGTGCCAGCTCAGTTTCGAGACAGTTATATGGCTACACCTTC. This sequence encodes CASSVSRQLYGYTF.

This clone has a single count. The chain carries TRBV28 and TRBJ2-5; 7 nucleotides agree with TRBD1. In germline, CDR1 is MDHEN, CDR2 SYDVKM. This CDR3 comprises 13 residues. V trimming: 10 bases; J trimming: 3 bases; junction bases outside the gene matches: 8. CDR3 coding DNA: TGTGCCACCGAAGGGGGCGCGGAAGAGACCCAGTACTTC. This encodes CATEGGAEETQYF.

The chain links TRBV2 to TRBJ1-5; D is undetermined. Germline-derived CDR1 and CDR2 are SNHLY and FYNNEI. V was trimmed by 2 bases and J by 1 base, leaving 9 bases between them. The CDR3 covers 15 residues. The CDR3 DNA is TGTGCCAGCAGTGAAAGGTCCAGGAGCAATCAGCCCCAGCATTTT. Protein sequence: CASSERSRSNQPQHF.

The rearrangement uses TRBV18 and TRBJ1-6; 7 bases agree with TRBD1. Trimming removed 6 bases from V and 9 bases from J; junction bases left unmatched: 11. The CDR3 has 15 amino acids. Germline-derived CDR1 and CDR2 are KGHSH and LQKENI. The CDR3: CASSLGDTGASPLHF. In DNA, the CDR3 is TGTGCCAGCTCTCTGGGGGATACAGGGGCTTCACCCCTCCACTTT.

The rearrangement joins TRBV7-6 to TRBJ1-5; no reliable D call. In germline, CDR1 is SGHVS, CDR2 FNYEAQ. Trimming took off 5 bases at V and 2 bases at J, with 19 bases between the two ends. The CDR3 length is 17 residues. The CDR3 bases are TGTGCCAGCAGCAAGACGACTCCACACCTTGGCAATCAGCCCCAGCATTTT. Translated: CASSKTTPHLGNQPQHF.

The chain has TRBV28 and TRBJ1-5; D is ambiguous. CDR1 MDHEN and CDR2 SYDVKM come from the germline V gene. The CDR3 extends over 14 amino acids. With 6 bases removed from V and 5 bases from J, the gap between germline ends came to 14 bases. Here the CDR3 reads CASRPSQAYQPQHF. The CDR3 coding sequence is TGTGCCAGCAGACCCTCGCAGGCATATCAGCCCCAGCATTTT.

V and J are TRBV5-5 and TRBJ1-4, with unresolved D. This CDR3 comprises 15 residues. Germline CDR1 and CDR2: SGHKS and YYEKEE (reference sequence). V lost 2 bases, J lost 0 bases, and 8 bases lay in between. CDR3 amino acids: CASSFYSTTNEKLFF. CDR3 bases: TGTGCCAGCAGCTTCTACAGTACAACTAATGAAAAACTGTTTTTT.

The chain recombines TRBV10-3 with TRBJ1-1, with D uncertain. Germline V gene sequence: CDR1 ENHRY, CDR2 SYGVKD. Trimming shortened V by 6 bases and J by 4 bases, and 15 bases separated the two germline ends. The CDR3 loop spans 14 amino acids. The CDR3 is CAIRPPVAGTEAFF. The CDR3 bases are TGTGCCATCAGACCTCCGGTCGCGGGCACTGAAGCTTTCTTT.

The chain joins TRBV21-1 to TRBJ2-7; TRBD2, the table's D call, was not compared with the DNA. TRBV21-1 is an annotated pseudogene. This CDR3 is built from 14 residues. The CDR3: CASSNSGGSREQYF. Here the CDR3 DNA reads TGTGCCAGCAGCAATTCGGGGGGGTCGCGGGAGCAGTACTTC.

The chain joins TRBV4-3 to TRBJ2-1; D is perhaps TRBD2 (6 bases). The CDR3 is made up of 15 amino acids. Deletions cut 0 bases from V and 7 bases from J, with 13 bases between. Germline V gene sequence: CDR1 LGHNA, CDR2 YSLEER. The chain's CDR3 is CASSQDFREVNEQFF. The CDR3 bases are TGCGCCAGCAGCCAAGACTTTAGGGAGGTAAATGAGCAGTTCTTC.